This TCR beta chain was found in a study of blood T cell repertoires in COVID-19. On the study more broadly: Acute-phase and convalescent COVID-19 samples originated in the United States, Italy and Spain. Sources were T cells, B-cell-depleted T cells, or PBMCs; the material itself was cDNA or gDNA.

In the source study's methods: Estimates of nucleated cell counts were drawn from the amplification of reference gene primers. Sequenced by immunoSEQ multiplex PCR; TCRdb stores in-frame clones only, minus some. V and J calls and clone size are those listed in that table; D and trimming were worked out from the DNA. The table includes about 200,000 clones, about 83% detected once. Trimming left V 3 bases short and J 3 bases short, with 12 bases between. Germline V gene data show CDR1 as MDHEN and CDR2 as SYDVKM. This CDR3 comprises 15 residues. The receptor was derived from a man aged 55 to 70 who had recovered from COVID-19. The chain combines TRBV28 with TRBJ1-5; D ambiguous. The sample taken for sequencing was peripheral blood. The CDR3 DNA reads TGTGCCAGCAGTTTCTTGATGGGAGTCAATCAGCCCCAGCATTTT. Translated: CASSFLMGVNQPQHF.